The present T cell receptor (beta chain) was sequenced within a study of post-analysis software for immune sequencing data (dated by TCRdb to about 2015). Describing the broader study: Relapsing-remitting, secondary progressive and progressive-relapsing multiple sclerosis were recorded as disease courses, and subtype annotation was lacking for some patients. A subset of samples was prepared in parallel using single-end sample barcoding, then pooled and co-amplified after Illumina adapter ligation. The patient repertoires were compared against 10 to 12 previously published healthy control repertoires obtained from donors aged 6 to 25 years. Study-wide findings and limitations: Compared with controls, multiple sclerosis patients had significantly lower normalized Chao1 diversity, a finding suggesting substantial peripheral T-cell clonal expansion. Several TRBV segments, including TRBV5-6, TRBV5-1 and TRBV20-1, were significantly more frequent in patients than controls. Strong co-clustering of samples prepared in the same batch was shown by direct clustering with F measure, prompting a batch-effect correction. The multiple sclerosis patient group was slightly younger than the control group.

CDR1 MNHEY and CDR2 SVGAGI are derived from the germline V gene. The CDR3, from cysteine to phenylalanine, totals 16 residues. The sequence is cut down to CDR3 DNA, 48 bases in frame from base 1. V has 5 bases trimmed and J has 7 bases trimmed; junction bases matching no gene number 11. To prepare the library, PCR was applied. The sequencer was an Illumina HiSeq 2500. To reduce PCR and sequencing biases, unique molecular identifiers were incorporated into the TCR beta cDNA libraries. Approximately 500,000 cDNA molecules were obtained for every 1 to 10 million input T cells, so each molecule roughly corresponded to one T cell. The patient libraries were prepared and sequenced with the same protocol used for the earlier healthy control dataset. Samples belonging to the same batch were prepared together, multiplexed and sequenced on a shared HiSeq lane. Processing in the source paper ran as follows. Raw barcoded reads were processed with MIGEC, discarding single-read molecular identifier groups before consensus assembly and CDR3 extraction. Clonotype tables were post-analysed with VDJtools, and diversity was normalized by down-sampling all datasets to the smallest sample size. In repertoire overlap clustering, CDR3 amino acid sequences, but not nucleotide sequences, were matched to correct batch-related cross-sample contamination. TCRdb handled the public reads itself, with Q25 trimming in fastp and clone calling in MiXCR, and kept productive beta chains. Under each unique CDR3 protein, matching rows form one entry showing the most common genes and DNA. TCRdb's processing, not the authors' own work, is the source of the V and J calls. For this sample there are over 700,000 distinct CDR3 sequences; roughly 29% appear just once. The ten largest clones capture around 0.6% of the sample.

Details on this clonotype: Its target antigen remains unknown. No base qualities exist here, and no much larger clone lies one base off it.

To demonstrate the VDJtools post-analysis software, the study profiled TCR beta repertoires from the peripheral blood of 10 to 15 young patients with multiple sclerosis. The multiple sclerosis patients were children and adolescents ranging in age from roughly 6 to 15 years. This TCR was recovered from a girl aged 5-17 years with multiple sclerosis. Sample: blood. This chain joins TRBV6-5 to TRBJ1-4; 9 bases in between match TRBD1. The nucleotide sequence reads as follows: TGTGCCAGCAGTCTTCATTCCGGGACAGGGAGTGAAAAACTGTTTTTT. Its product reads: CASSLHSGTGSEKLFF.